Shown below are 11 T cell receptor beta chains from a single sample sequenced in a study of cytomegalovirus exposure and HLA in healthy donors. Generated by immunoSEQ multiplex PCR, the TCRdb table keeps only in-frame clones and is missing some. The table shows 150,000 to 200,000 clones, with approximately 84% occurring only once. The sequencing input was PBMCs. The receptors shown here come from a man aged 30 to 39 in good health and CMV-seropositive.

The V and J genes are TRBV6-1 and TRBJ2-7; 7 bases line up with TRBD1. Trimming took 8 bases from V and 7 from J; bases not matched to a gene: 17. The germline gives CDR1 MNHNS, CDR2 SASEGT. The CDR3 has 15 amino acids. CDR3 sequence (DNA): TGTGCCAGCCACGTAGGGAGACAGGGATTACGGGAGCAGTACTTC. It yields the protein CASHVGRQGLREQYF.

The chain links TRBV5-4 to TRBJ2-6; 8 bases map to TRBD2. Germline V gene data show CDR1 as SGHNT and CDR2 as YYREEE (reference sequence). This CDR3 has 15 amino acids. The ends lost 2 bases at V and 2 bases at J; junction bases unmatched: 0. The CDR3 nucleotides read TGTGCCAGCAGCTTCGGGGGGGCTGGGGCCAACGTCCTGACTTTC. It encodes CASSFGGAGANVLTF.

V and J are TRBV9 and TRBJ2-3, with 7 nucleotides matching TRBD1. The CDR3 has 16 residues. After removal of 3 bases from V and 2 bases from J, the junction contained 9 bases not matched to a gene. The V gene's germline CDR1 is SGDLS and CDR2 YYNGEE. The CDR3 nucleotides read TGTGCCAGCAGCGCGACAGGGAACATCTACACAGATACGCAGTATTTT. This translates into CASSATGNIYTDTQYF.

The chain couples TRBV6-6 to TRBJ2-7, with 8 positions matching TRBD2. This CDR3 contains 14 residues. J was trimmed by 2 bases and V by 6 bases; bases with no gene match: 6. From germline, CDR1 is MNHNY and CDR2 SVGAGI (reference sequence). CDR3 DNA: TGTGCCAGCAGCCGGGAGGGAGGAACCTACGAGCAGTACTTC. Translated: CASSREGGTYEQYF.

The chain uses TRBV10-3 and TRBJ2-1, with D maybe TRBD2 (5 bases). This CDR3 spans 13 amino acids. V gave up 7 bases and J gave up 5 bases, with 12 bases separating them. The V gene's germline CDR1 is ENHRY and CDR2 SYGVKD. CDR3 in amino acids: CAITGEGNNEQFF. The CDR3 DNA follows: TGTGCCATCACTGGTGAGGGTAACAATGAGCAGTTCTTC.

V and J are TRBV2 and TRBJ1-2, with 9 bases aligning to TRBD1. Trimming took 6 bases from V and 3 from J; bases not matched to a gene: 5. CDR1 and CDR2 (germline): SNHLY, FYNNEI. CDR3 length: 14 amino acids. The CDR3 region has the DNA TGTGCCAGCAGGACGGGACAGGGCGACTATGGCTACACCTTC. This sequence encodes CASRTGQGDYGYTF.

The chain is built from TRBV6-5 and TRBJ1-5; D not certain. The CDR3 has 15 amino acids. V was cut by 4 bases and J by 0 bases, with 10 bases left in between. Germline assignment: CDR1 MNHEY and CDR2 SVGAGI. The CDR3 loop is CASSLRGSSNQPQHF. The DNA for the CDR3 is TGTGCCAGCAGTTTACGGGGATCTAGCAATCAGCCCCAGCATTTT.

This rearrangement joins TRBV5-1 to TRBJ1-3, with 7 nucleotides matching TRBD1. Germline V gives CDR1 SGHRS, CDR2 YFSETQ. Unmatched junction bases numbered 3, after V lost 4 bases and J lost 2 bases. The CDR3 totals 14 residues. CDR3 region: CASSGDRAGNTIYF. CDR3 in DNA: TGCGCCAGCAGCGGCGACAGGGCTGGAAACACCATATATTTT.

This clone has only one observation. This chain links TRBV29-1 with TRBJ2-1; TRBD2 agrees at 9 bases. CDR1 and CDR2 from the germline V gene are SQVTM and ANQGSEA. The ends lost 4 bases at V and 4 bases at J; junction bases unmatched: 5. CDR3 length: 14 amino acids. For the CDR3, the DNA is TGCAGCGTTGTCCCTAGCGGGGCATACAATGAGCAGTTCTTC. Protein sequence: CSVVPSGAYNEQFF.

This clone was counted once. In DNA, the CDR3 is TGTGCCAGCAGCCGGGACAGGGGGTACGAGCAGTACTTC. Its translation is CASSRDRGYEQYF. V gene TRBV7-2 combines with J gene TRBJ2-7, with TRBD1 matching 11 bases. The CDR3 totals 13 residues. In germline, CDR1 is SGHTA, CDR2 FQGNSA. Losses at the gene ends were 5 bases for V and 4 bases for J; bases not matched to a gene: 1. The entire variable domain, with the rest obtained from reference TRBV7-2 and TRBJ2-7, is as follows: GAGVSQSPSNKVTEKGKDVELRCDPISGHTALYWYRQSLGQGLEFLIYFQGNSAPDKSGLPSDRFSAERTGGSVSTLTIQRTQQEDSAVYLCASSRDRGYEQYFGPGTRLTVT.

In this sample, this clone turned up once. This chain uses TRBV7-2 with TRBJ2-7; TRBD2 matches at 14 bases. The germline gives CDR1 SGHTA, CDR2 FQGNSA. V shed 5 bases, J shed 2 bases, and the junction held 5 bases outside the gene matches. This CDR3 is built from 16 residues. The CDR3 DNA sequence: TGTGCCAGCAGCCCTGGACTAGCGGGGGGAACCTACGAGCAGTACTTC. This encodes CASSPGLAGGTYEQYF.